This is a list of T cell receptor beta chains from one sample in a study of shared clonotypes between healthy human individuals. Method: immunoSEQ multiplex PCR; TCRdb's copy keeps in-frame clones and lacks some. Of roughly 810,000 clones in the sample, approximately 97% were seen once. Sequencing was performed on naive CD8+ T cells sorted from blood. The receptors originated from a man younger than 45 in good health. Each CDR3 is given with its conserved first and last residue.

TRBV5-4	CASSLWEKQYEQYF
TRBV27	CASSLSERPNTGELFF
TRBV4-1	CASSQLRAGGNEQFF
TRBV27	CASSDDISYEQYF
TRBV27	CASSLLLGVGYNEQFF
TRBV14	CASSQVGPLHGTSGVYNEQFF
TRBV7-2	CASSTWGQGFDQPQHF
TRBV6-1	CASSGTDRDEKLFF
TRBV27	CASREPGLVGYEQYF
TRBV5-1	CASSSSRRQGIYGYTF
TRBV2	CASGETQYF
TRBV9	CASSLREAYEQYF
TRBV6-1	CASSEEAGFSSYEQYF
TRBV7-2	CASSLAVGQKGDEQYF
TRBV5-1	CASSPPTETQYF
TRBV28	CASSSYPGAISTDTQYF
TRBV6-5	CALSQARRYYEQYF
TRBV9	CASSVAGGKLYGANVLTF
TRBV19	CASSNLPTGDNEQFF
TRBV6-6	CASSPALGQPQHF
TRBV7-8	CASSLGTGSTDTQYF
TRBV27	CASSFFALDRAERNIQYF
TRBV25-1	CASRLGEQFF
TRBV29-1	CSVVLAGEADTGELFF
TRBV6-5	CATSKTSGSHEQFF
TRBV29-1	CSVEQQDTGELFF
TRBV7-9	CASSRGASGRAVDSHEQFF
TRBV6-5	CASSLGQGNQPQHF
TRBV7-7	CASSLGTECQETQYF
TRBV5-4	CASSLSTEAFF
TRBV7-6	CASSTLAGSTGELFF
TRBV7-8	CASSLALNREDYNEQFF
TRBV7-2	CASSLELGDHYF
TRBV4-1	CASSQDGRLRNQPQHF
TRBV7-9	CASHPIDEQFF
TRBV18	CASSLSMDRSNTEAFF
TRBV29-1	CSVETAGDAYNEQFF
TRBV20-1	CSARVGYEQYF
TRBV29-1	CSVPLAGVSDEQFF
TRBV9	CASSPQEGWSYEQYF
TRBV5-4	CASSSWTSGFYEQYF
TRBV5-6	CASSGSAGLVSYEQYF
TRBV27	CASSFADSSSYEQYF
TRBV7-2	CASSLVYEQYF
TRBV27	CASSAGSGANVLTF
TRBV27	CASSSGLAGGPREQYF
TRBV27	CASSLLLFQTPTSYNEQFF
TRBV7-9	CASSLGVQSPEAFF
TRBV14	CASSQEGTSGRITDTQYF
TRBV7-9	CASSLGREQYF
TRBV6-1	CASSEALGGKMEKLFF
TRBV11-2	CASSLWVGEGQFF
TRBV27	CASKDWYEQYF
TRBV2	CASSPSYEQYF
TRBV25-1	CASMGETGASGYTF
TRBV5-5	CASSLEEGWPEAFF